The source of this T cell receptor beta chain is a study of human T cells and chemical hapten exposure. The time point: healthy volunteer bleed at 6 weeks. Unfractionated whole blood served as the source for total RNA extraction. Study-level findings and limits: There was no change with DPC sensitization in TCRs above 1 in 1000 frequency.

As the library was built, unique molecular identifiers were attached to individual cDNA molecules. As originally analysed: Samples ranged from about 23,224 to 700,000 TCRs, with a median of 95,638. TCRdb analysed the RACE reads with MiXCR anew, one entry per CDR3 protein. TCRdb's processing, not the authors' own work, is the source of the V and J calls. Altogether roughly 71,000 distinct CDR3 sequences are present, about 6% being singletons, with the ten largest covering 3% to 3.5%. This clonotype was counted at least ten times. What it binds is unknown. V was pared by 6 bases and J by 5 bases, with 9 bases of the junction left unmatched. CDR3 length equals 15 residues. CDR1 and CDR2 (germline): MDHEN, SYDVKM.

Sequenced material: whole blood. This clonotype was obtained from a female donor in good health. Some clones in this sample may be carry-over from other donors' samples. This chain connects TRBV28 to TRBJ2-5; 10 positions agree with TRBD1. Here the CDR3 reads CASSSAGQGPETQYF. CDR3 DNA sequence: TGTGCCAGCAGCTCAGCGGGACAGGGGCCGGAGACCCAGTACTTC.